The present T cell receptor (beta chain) was sequenced within a study of T cells in localized non-small cell lung cancer (dated by TCRdb to 2020 to 2022). About the investigation overall: The study examined T cell repertoires in roughly 240 patients with early-stage NSCLC and compared tumors with uninvolved tumor-adjacent lungs. All 240 or so NSCLC patients in the cohort were treatment-naive and had localized lung tumors that were resected. NSCLC patients had a mean age of roughly 64 years, and approximately 140 were male and 107 female.

At diagnosis, tumor, uninvolved tumor-adjacent lung and peripheral blood were collected and then preserved as a mix of FFPE and fresh-frozen material. Blood samples were analyzed as peripheral blood mononuclear cells for TCR repertoire profiling. Regarding this clone: It lacks a known antigen. Within one base of it there is no much larger clone, and no base qualities were kept.

The immunoSEQ Assay was used to sequence TCR beta CDR3 regions from DNA. In the authors' own workflow: To compute T cell density, TCR beta template counts were normalized to usable DNA, which was estimated by amplifying housekeeping genes. Richness was estimated with the preseqR package, extrapolating to 400,000 templates for PBMC samples and 120,000 templates for tissue samples. Clonality was taken to be one minus Pielou's evenness. To identify tissue-enriched TCRs, differential abundance testing was run on productive amino-acid clonotypes with a minimum total count of 5 and an alpha of 0.1. The Jaccard Index and the Morisita Overlap Index were used to measure repertoire overlap between compartments. TCR beta CDR3s were clustered by GLIPH together with public tetramer-defined viral CDR3s, and at least three viral sequences plus V-gene enrichment were required for viral motifs. TCRdb carries this immuneACCESS record with in-frame sequences only. Its versions omit some clonotypes, under half of them owing to an unresolved V gene in the studies checked, with the rest unexplained. V and J calls and clone size are as listed in that table; D and trimming were resolved from the DNA. The sample yields some 10,000 clones; about 73% were counted once. The ten largest account for 30% to 35% of the sample.

What the work shows at the level of the full study, not this receptor alone: Uninvolved tumor-adjacent lung showed the highest T cell clonality, higher than tumor, which suggests more focused antigenic responses in the uninvolved tumor-adjacent lung. Since the design was exploratory, TCR variables were selected using unadjusted p-values with no false-discovery rate correction. Higher T cell density in blood was associated with longer overall survival, whereas higher clonality in adjacent lung was associated with shorter survival. Of the top 100 tumor clones, a median of roughly 60 were detected in paired uninvolved adjacent lung; under 35 were also among that lung's top 100. Because multi-region sequencing of the tumors was not done, intratumor heterogeneity could not be ruled out.

The sequence was collected from a male donor at least 60 years old with stage I lung adenocarcinoma. This specimen was peripheral blood, taken before any cancer treatment.

The CDR3 reads as follows: CSVVQGTDTQYF. The DNA sequence is TGCAGCGTTGTACAGGGGACAGATACGCAGTATTTT. The chain links TRBV29-1 with TRBJ2-3; the central 7 bases match TRBD1. Taken from cysteine to phenylalanine, the CDR3 has 12 residues. This entry keeps only the CDR3 DNA: 36 bases, framed from base 1. Reading the germline V gene gives CDR1 SQVTM and CDR2 ANQGSEA. After removal of 4 bases from V and 3 bases from J, the junction retains 1 base not matched to a gene.